This T cell receptor (beta chain) was identified during a study of blood T cell repertoires in COVID-19. Under the authors' procedure: Estimation of nucleated cell counts was performed using reference gene primer amplification. Assay: immunoSEQ multiplex PCR; the TCRdb copy retains only in-frame clones and omits some. V and J calls and clone size are copied from that table; D and trimming were computed from the DNA. Of under 20,000 clones in the sample, roughly 91% were seen once. Germline assignment: CDR1 SEHNR and CDR2 FQNEAQ (reference sequence). The CDR3 is made up of 18 amino acids. The germline V and J ends were trimmed by 5 bases and 5 bases, with 24 bases remaining between them.

Material for sequencing was peripheral blood. The V and J genes are TRBV7-9 and TRBJ2-2; possibly TRBD1 for D (6 bases). The TCR sequence derives from a human donor in a cohort sampled during active COVID-19. The CDR3 spells CASSPRRGGVDTTGELFF. The CDR3 bases are TGTGCCAGCAGCCCCAGGCGTGGGGGCGTAGATACAACCGGGGAGCTGTTTTTT.